The 19 T cell receptor beta chains reported below all come from one sample, sequenced in a study of cytomegalovirus exposure and HLA in healthy donors. 13 Jbeta primers and 60 Vbeta primers were used for the PCR. TCRdb keeps only in-frame clones here, not all; method: immunoSEQ multiplex PCR. Of 160,000 or so clones detected, around 86% appear once; the ten largest clones hold approximately 4%. Source material: PBMCs. Every receptor here comes from a man between 45 and 60 years old in good health and CMV-seropositive.

The gene calls are TRBV5-6 and TRBJ1-6, with D possibly TRBD1 on 5 matching bases. Germline V CDR1 and CDR2: SGHDT, YYEEEE. Trimming shortened V by 2 bases and J by 0 bases, and 12 bases separated the two germline ends. The CDR3 contains 17 residues. DNA of the CDR3: TGTGCCAGCAGCTTTAGGACACTGAGCTCCTATAATTCACCCCTCCACTTT. The encoded protein is CASSFRTLSSYNSPLHF.

The CDR3 region is CASSLESGGSGNTIYF. The CDR3, as DNA: TGTGCCAGCAGCTTAGAATCGGGGGGCTCTGGAAACACCATATATTTT. The genes are TRBV7-2 and TRBJ1-3; D is possibly TRBD1 (5 bases). Germline V CDR1 and CDR2: SGHTA, FQGNSA. The CDR3 covers 16 residues. V lost 1 base to trimming and J lost 0 bases, with 10 bases between them.

The rearrangement uses TRBV7-3 and TRBJ2-3; D is ambiguous. Germline-derived CDR1 and CDR2 are SGHTA and FQGTGA. The CDR3 loop spans 15 amino acids. V was pared by 1 base and J by 1 base, with 9 bases between. The CDR3 region has the DNA TGTGCCAGCAGCTTAAGTTACACCCGCACAGATACGCAGTATTTT. It yields the protein CASSLSYTRTDTQYF.

This chain uses TRBV4-1 with TRBJ2-5; tentative D call: TRBD1 (6 bases). The CDR3 has 15 amino acids. Trimming took off 0 bases at V and 5 bases at J, with 13 bases between the two ends. CDR1 is MGHRA, CDR2 YSYEKL, per germline. In DNA, the CDR3 is TGCGCCAGCAGCCAAGATATGGGACATGGGGAGACCCAGTACTTC. This sequence encodes CASSQDMGHGETQYF.

This sequence joins TRBV10-3 and TRBJ2-1, with TRBD1 matching 9 bases. Germline lookup yields CDR1 ENHRY and CDR2 SYGVKD. The CDR3 consists of 14 residues. The J segment lost 7 bases and the V segment lost 3 bases, leaving 4 bases of the junction unmatched. The CDR3 DNA reads as TGTGCCATCAGTGAAGGACAGGGGTGGAATGAGCAGTTCTTC. Amino acid sequence: CAISEGQGWNEQFF.

V gene TRBV19 combines with J gene TRBJ2-7, with 8 bases identical to TRBD2. The CDR3 spans 13 residues. V shed 7 bases and J 2 bases; nucleotides not matched to a gene: 4. CDR1 is LNHDA and CDR2 is SQIVND in the germline V gene (reference sequence). The CDR3 reads CASKRGGTYEQYF. The CDR3 coding sequence is TGTGCCAGTAAACGGGGGGGGACCTACGAGCAGTACTTC.

A single count supports this clone. V and J are TRBV7-2 and TRBJ2-2; D is unresolved. The CDR3 is 14 residues long. Trimming took 5 bases from V and 1 from J, leaving 8 bases between them. CDR1 and CDR2 (germline): SGHTA, FQGNSA. The CDR3 DNA sequence: TGTGCCAGCAGCCACCAGGTGAACACCGGGGAGCTGTTTTTT. It specifies CASSHQVNTGELFF.

The chain links TRBV27 to TRBJ2-2, with 7 bases aligning to TRBD1. Trimming cost V 4 bases and J 4 bases; bases outside gene matches: 27. CDR1 and CDR2 from the germline V gene are MNHEY and SMNVEV (reference sequence). The CDR3 spans 22 residues. The CDR3 DNA sequence: TGTGCCAGCAGTTCCTCTACAGTCCCGGGACAGTCCTTCTATGGGGGCACCGGGGAGCTGTTTTTT. Its protein product is CASSSSTVPGQSFYGGTGELFF.

The rearrangement links TRBV30 to TRBJ1-6; 7 bases map to TRBD1. V was pared by 3 bases and J by 2 bases, with 4 bases of the junction left unmatched. The germline gives CDR1 GTSNPN, CDR2 SVGIG (reference sequence). The CDR3 spans 15 residues. The CDR3 spells CAWRMTGTYNSPLHF. CDR3 bases: TGTGCCTGGAGGATGACAGGGACCTATAATTCACCCCTCCACTTT.

This clone appeared once. The chain is built from TRBV7-2 and TRBJ2-3, with 10 bases aligning to TRBD2. Losses at the gene ends were 4 bases for V and 7 bases for J; bases not matched to a gene: 8. Per the germline V gene, CDR1 is SGHTA and CDR2 is FQGNSA. The CDR3 is 15 residues long. The CDR3: CASSYSGGWEYTQYF. For the CDR3, the DNA is TGTGCCAGCAGCTATAGCGGGGGGTGGGAGTATACGCAGTATTTT.

This clone was observed a single time. This chain uses TRBV9 with TRBJ2-6; 8 bases are a match to TRBD2. The germline gives CDR1 SGDLS, CDR2 YYNGEE. Germline trimming cut 0 bases from V and 3 bases from J; bases unmatched to any gene: 8. This CDR3 spans 18 amino acids. This chain's CDR3 is CASSVGGSGIFGANVLTF. DNA of the CDR3: TGTGCCAGCAGCGTAGGGGGTAGCGGGATATTTGGGGCCAACGTCCTGACTTTC.

Of note for this clone: At one boundary the junction diverges from the germline segment, which might be a read error. The chain is built from TRBV7-7 and TRBJ2-1; 10 bases match TRBD2. The CDR3 spans 16 residues. The germline gives CDR1 SSHAT, CDR2 FNYEAQ (reference sequence). The CDR3 reads CASSFLAGVSYNEQFF. The DNA of the CDR3 is TGTGCTAGCAGCTTTCTAGCGGGAGTTTCCTACAATGAGCAGTTCTTC.

The table lists this clone with a count of one. The V call is TRBV28, the J call TRBJ1-5, with D possibly being TRBD1 (6 bases). Trimming shortened V by 6 bases and J by 0 bases, and 21 bases separated the two germline ends. This CDR3 region has 18 residues. The germline CDR1 and CDR2 sequences are MDHEN and SYDVKM. CDR3 residues: CASRLGGSGTLSNQPQHF. The CDR3 DNA is TGTGCCAGCAGACTGGGAGGGTCCGGGACACTTAGCAATCAGCCCCAGCATTTT.

This chain connects TRBV10-1 to TRBJ2-5; D may be TRBD1 (8 bases). The V end lost 0 bases, the J end lost 4 bases, and 15 bases lay between the germline ends. Germline CDR1 is WNHNN and CDR2 is SYGVQD (reference sequence). The CDR3 sequence is 16 residues long. CDR3 in amino acids: CASSESRTGRGETQYF. CDR3 DNA sequence: TGCGCCAGCAGTGAGTCCAGGACAGGGAGGGGAGAGACCCAGTACTTC.

The chain links TRBV19 to TRBJ2-6; TRBD2 agrees at 7 bases. With 5 bases clipped from V and 2 bases from J, the junction kept 3 bases outside the gene matches. The CDR3 is 15 residues long. Per germline, CDR1 LNHDA and CDR2 SQIVND (reference sequence). In DNA, the CDR3 is TGTGCCAGTAGTGCCCGGGGGGCTGGGGCCAACGTCCTGACTTTC. It specifies CASSARGAGANVLTF.

The chain is built from TRBV5-4 and TRBJ1-4; weak D call: TRBD1 (5 bases). Germline CDR1 is SGHNT and CDR2 is YYREEE (reference sequence). The CDR3 consists of 15 residues. Trimming took off 4 bases at V and 7 bases at J, with 17 bases between the two ends. The CDR3 spells CASSIGASLGEKLFF. The CDR3 coding sequence is TGTGCCAGCAGCATAGGGGCCTCCCTGGGTGAAAAACTGTTTTTT.

The J gene is TRBJ2-1, the V gene TRBV6-6; the match to TRBD2 covers 10 bases. Germline CDR1 and CDR2: MNHNY and SVGAGI (reference sequence). This CDR3 is built from 14 residues. The V gene end was trimmed by 7 bases and the J gene end by 2 bases; junction bases not matched to a gene: 2. The CDR3 here is CASTGLAAYNEQFF. The CDR3 coding sequence is TGTGCCAGCACTGGACTAGCGGCCTACAATGAGCAGTTCTTC.

The chain couples TRBV7-2 to TRBJ1-6; D is ambiguous. The CDR3 has 15 amino acids. The germline gives CDR1 SGHTA, CDR2 FQGNSA. V was shortened by 2 bases and J by 1 base, with 6 bases between the two germline ends. DNA of the CDR3: TGTGCCAGCAGCTTAATCGGGTCCTATAATTCACCCCTCCACTTT. Translating it yields CASSLIGSYNSPLHF.

The chain has TRBV4-2 and TRBJ1-6; D call uncertain. The germline V and J ends were trimmed by 2 bases and 9 bases, with 8 bases remaining between them. CDR1 is LGHNA, CDR2 YNFKEQ, per germline. This CDR3 has 13 amino acids. The CDR3 protein is CASSQLTGSPLHF. DNA of the CDR3: TGTGCCAGCAGCCAATTGACTGGTTCACCCCTCCACTTT.